This T cell receptor beta chain was retrieved from a study of control samples from healthy donors and cancer patients. In germline, CDR1 is MGHRA, CDR2 YSYEKL. V dropped 0 bases and J dropped 5 bases, with 19 bases sitting between them. This CDR3 contains 17 residues. TCRdb keeps only in-frame clones here, not all; method: immunoSEQ multiplex PCR. Seen in this sample are 150,000 to 200,000 clones; the ten most common clones hold 2.2%. The clonotype comes from a woman aged 25 to 39 in good health. The source material was blood. The chain is built from TRBV4-1 and TRBJ2-5; D unclear. The CDR3 coding sequence is TGCGCCAGCAGCCAAGATTCTCGACTCTATAACCGGGAGACCCAGTACTTC. Translated, it gives CASSQDSRLYNRETQYF.